The T cell receptor beta chain described here comes from a study of T-cell reconstitution after alpha-beta-depleted transplantation in children. As it was prepared, the TCRbeta library received unique molecular identifiers. TCRdb called the PCR reads again in MiXCR, with one record for every CDR3 protein. The sample lists under 150,000 distinct CDR3 sequences, 9.5% to 10% occurring once. The receptor comes from a girl less than two years old who had a stem cell transplant for combined immunodeficiency, so the T cells may come from the graft donor. The material sequenced was PBMCs, mostly from graft donor cells, taken 180 days after TCRalphabeta/CD19-depleted stem cell transplant.

The CDR3 nucleotides are TGCAGTGCTGTACAGGGGGCGGACTATGGCTACACCTTC. Protein product: CSAVQGADYGYTF. This chain joins TRBV20-1 and TRBJ1-2, with 9 positions matching TRBD1. The CDR3 loop spans 13 amino acids. The V gene's germline CDR1 is DFQATT and CDR2 SNEGSKA (reference sequence). Germline trimming cut 5 bases from V and 3 bases from J; bases unmatched to any gene: 4.